The clone carrying this T cell receptor (beta chain) was recorded once. As yet, its antigen is unknown. The entry originates in a study of T cells in Graves' hyperthyroidism and ophthalmopathy. About the study: Pretreatment peripheral blood was obtained at initial diagnosis. Study-level results: Ophthalmopathy stood apart from stable hyperthyroidism in a 13 V-J model. With a median lead of roughly 6.2 months before onset, the model predicted ophthalmopathy.

Researchers barred patients who had uncontrolled infection, other autoimmune disease, pregnancy or lactation. Using RNA transcripts as the source, TCR beta CDR3 regions were amplified. The TCR CDR3 first-round RT-PCR relied on the HTBI primer set. TCRdb re-called the multiplex PCR reads with MiXCR, one entry per CDR3 protein. The sample yields about 840,000 distinct CDR3 sequences, about two fifths seen once. The germline V gene encodes CDR1 SGHTA and CDR2 FQGTGA. V shed 4 bases and J shed 0 bases, with 19 bases lying between them. The CDR3 consists of 17 residues. This receptor was taken from a man younger than 35 with Graves' hyperthyroidism. The chain is built from TRBV7-3 and TRBJ2-7; D is perhaps TRBD2 (7 bases). Sequencing input: blood. The CDR3 nucleotides are TGTGCCAGCAGCTGGGGGGCGGGAGTGCTGAGCTCCTACGAGCAGTACTTC. It translates to CASSWGAGVLSSYEQYF.